The rows below give T cell receptor beta chains drawn from one sample of a study of prognosis after radiotherapy for stage I lung cancer. One entry per CDR3 protein results from TCRdb running MiXCR on the multiplex PCR reads. This table has roughly 15,000 distinct CDR3 sequences, less than 35% appearing once. This material consisted of PBMCs, taken before or after stereotactic body radiation therapy (not recorded which). The source is a donor at least 50 years old with non-small cell lung cancer. Each CDR3 is given with its conserved first and last residue. D genes are given only for firm matches. The listing skips clone size in some rows; elsewhere it reads once, few, many or a size class.

>many|TRBD1|TRBV12-3/TRBV12-4|TRBJ1-5
TGTGCCAGCAGTGCGACGGACAGGGCTTGGCAGCCCCAGCATTTT
CASSATDRAWQPQHF
>-|TRBD2|TRBV20-1|TRBJ2-1
TGCAGTGCTAGAGTCTCGGGAGGGCCTGGAAATGAGCAGTTCTTC
CSARVSGGPGNEQFF
>many|TRBD1|TRBV2|TRBJ1-6
TGTGCCAGCAGGGGAGGGACAGGGGGCGGAAATTCACCCCTCCACTTT
CASRGGTGGGNSPLHF
>medium-sized|TRBD1|TRBV27|TRBJ2-7
TGTGCCAGCAGGTCCGGGACAGGGGGCCGGAGCGAGCAGTACTTC
CASRSGTGGRSEQYF
>many|-|TRBV6-2/TRBV6-3|TRBJ2-3
TGTGCCAGCAGTTATGCCCGGGATTCCCCGCGAGTTTATTTT
CASSYARDSPRVYF
>-|TRBD2|TRBV20-1|TRBJ2-7
TGCAGTGCTAGAGATGGAGCTAGCGGGAGCTACTACGAGCAGTACTTC
CSARDGASGSYYEQYF
>many|-|TRBV6-5|TRBJ2-3
TGTGCCAGCAGTTACCTCCGGGACACAGATACGCAGTATTTT
CASSYLRDTDTQYF
>many|-|TRBV7-2|TRBJ2-3
TGTGCCAGCAGCCTACTTAGCGCAGATACGCAGTATTTT
CASSLLSADTQYF
>medium-sized|TRBD1|TRBV20-1|TRBJ1-6
TGCAGTGCTGACCGCCGACAGGGCTGGTCACCCCTCCACTTT
CSADRRQGWSPLHF
>many|-|TRBV9|TRBJ2-3
TGTGCCAGCAGCACTTCTCCGGGACACCGAACCGGAGATACGCAGTATTTT
CASSTSPGHRTGDTQYF
>-|-|TRBV19|TRBJ2-7
TGTGCCAGTAGTATAGGAAGCGGGCCCAGCTACTATGAGCAGTACTTC
CASSIGSGPSYYEQYF
>-|TRBD2|TRBV5-1|TRBJ2-1
TGCGCCAGCAGCTTGGGACTAGCTTACAATTATCAGTTCTTC
CASSLGLAYNYQFF
>medium-sized|-|TRBV12-3/TRBV12-4|TRBJ2-7
TGTGCCAGCAGTTTAGAATTAACCCCTAACGAGCAGTACTTC
CASSLELTPNEQYF
>-|TRBD1|TRBV11-2|TRBJ2-2
TGTGCCAGCAGCTTGACAGGGGGCATCTTGGAGCTGTTTTTT
CASSLTGGILELFF
>many|-|TRBV30|TRBJ2-7
TGTGCCTGGAAAGGATATGCCTACGAGCAGTACTTC
CAWKGYAYEQYF
>many|-|TRBV6-4|TRBJ1-2
TGTGCCAGCAGTGACTCGAATAGCTATGGCTACACCTTC
CASSDSNSYGYTF
>many|-|TRBV6-1|TRBJ1-1
TGTGCCAGCAGTCGGTGGACTGAAGCTTTCTTT
CASSRWTEAFF
>medium-sized|TRBD2|TRBV5-1|TRBJ2-6
TGCGCCAGCAGCTTACTAGCGGGAGGGAAATCTGGGGCCAACGTCCTGACTTTC
CASSLLAGGKSGANVLTF
>many|-|TRBV5-8|TRBJ1-5
TGTGCCAGCAGCTTGTATGGCAGCAATCAGCCCCAGCATTTT
CASSLYGSNQPQHF
>-|-|TRBV5-1|TRBJ2-3
TGCGCCAGCAGTTGCCTGGTTACAGATACGCAGTATTTT
CASSCLVTDTQYF
>medium-sized|TRBD1|TRBV5-1|TRBJ1-6
TGCGCCAGCAGCGTGACAGGGCCCAATTCACCCCTCCACTTT
CASSVTGPNSPLHF
>medium-sized|-|TRBV12-3/TRBV12-4|TRBJ1-6
TGTGCCAGCAGTTTCTCCGGACAGAAGAATTCACCCCTCCACTTT
CASSFSGQKNSPLHF
>many|-|TRBV5-6|TRBJ1-5
TGTGCCAGCAGCTTGGTCAGGGCCCCCGGTCAGCCCCAGCATTTT
CASSLVRAPGQPQHF
>many|-|TRBV20-1|TRBJ2-7
TGCAGTTCGAAAGGGGGTTCGGTTGGGGGCTACGAGCAGTACTTC
CSSKGGSVGGYEQYF
>many|-|TRBV19|TRBJ2-5
TGTGCCAGTAGTATGACCGGGGTGGAGACCCAGTACTTC
CASSMTGVETQYF
>many|TRBD1|TRBV3-1|TRBJ1-2
TGTGCCAGCAGCCGCGGGACACAGGTCTCAGGGGGTGGCTACACCTTC
CASSRGTQVSGGGYTF
>many|-|TRBV19|TRBJ2-2
TGTGCCAGCAGCTACATTGGTGGCATACCGAACACCGGGGAGCTGTTTTTT
CASSYIGGIPNTGELFF
>many|TRBD1|TRBV5-5|TRBJ1-6
TGTGCCAGCAGGAGAGACAGGGATTCACCCCTCCACTTT
CASRRDRDSPLHF
>many|TRBD1|TRBV20-1|TRBJ2-7
TGCAGTGCCGCGGCAGGGGGCTATGGCGGCGAGCAGTACTTC
CSAAAGGYGGEQYF
>many|-|TRBV29-1|TRBJ1-6
TGCAGCGTTGAAACAGGAAACGGTTCACCCCTCCACTTT
CSVETGNGSPLHF
>-|-|TRBV7-2|TRBJ2-5
TGTGCCAGCAGCTTAGCCGGGGCGCTGCTTGTGACCCAGTACTTC
CASSLAGALLVTQYF
>many|-|TRBV7-9|TRBJ1-3
TGTGCCAGCAGCAACGATCGGGGGGCCTCTGGAAACACCATATATTTT
CASSNDRGASGNTIYF
>once|-|TRBV3-1|TRBJ2-1
TGTGCCAGCAGCCAGGAAGCGGCCGAGCAGTTTTTC
CASSQEAAEQFF
>many|-|TRBV20-1|TRBJ1-2
TGCAGTGCCACAGGACTTCAATCCTATGGCTACACCTTC
CSATGLQSYGYTF
>many|-|TRBV18|TRBJ1-1
TGTGCCAGCTCACTACAGCAAGGGGGGACTGAAGCTTTCTTT
CASSLQQGGTEAFF
>-|-|TRBV25-1|TRBJ1-2
TGTGCCATCAGAAGTACAGGGATAATGGGCTACACCTTC
CAIRSTGIMGYTF
>many|-|TRBV29-1|TRBJ1-3
TGCAGCGGGGGACTGGGCTCTGGAAACACCATATATTTT
CSGGLGSGNTIYF
>-|TRBD1|TRBV7-2|TRBJ1-6
TGTGCCAGCAGCTTAAAAATTCCGGGACAGGGCTTTGATTCACCCCTCCACTTT
CASSLKIPGQGFDSPLHF
>many|-|TRBV18|TRBJ1-1
TGTGCCAGCTCACCTACAAAGTCCGCAGGGCCCCAAGCTTTCTTT
CASSPTKSAGPQAFF
>many|TRBD1|TRBV27|TRBJ2-7
TGTGCCAGCAGCTCTGGGACAGGGTACGAGCAGTACTTC
CASSSGTGYEQYF
>many|-|TRBV3-1|TRBJ2-2
TGTGCCAGCAGCCAAGTCCCTACCGGGGAGCTGTTTTTT
CASSQVPTGELFF
>-|TRBD1|TRBV2|TRBJ2-1
TGTGCCAGCAGTAAGGACAGGGGCAACTACAATGAGCAGTTCTTC
CASSKDRGNYNEQFF
>-|-|TRBV11-2|TRBJ2-5
TGTGCCAGCAGCCCTGGGTCAAACCGCCAAGAGACCCAGTACTTC
CASSPGSNRQETQYF
>-|TRBD2|TRBV20-1|TRBJ2-1
TGCAGTGCAGATCCTAGCGGGAGCACCTACAATGAGCAGTTCTTC
CSADPSGSTYNEQFF
>many|-|TRBV12-3/TRBV12-4|TRBJ1-3
TGTGCCAGCGCCGGAAAAAACACCATATATTTT
CASAGKNTIYF
>-|TRBD1|TRBV27|TRBJ2-1
TGTGCCAGCAGTTTATCGCAGGGGGCTCATGAGCAGTTCTTC
CASSLSQGAHEQFF
>-|TRBD1|TRBV11-2|TRBJ1-3
TGTGCCAGCAGCTACCCACCGGGACAGGGAGATCTCTGGGGATCCCTCTCTGGAAACACCATATATTTT
CASSYPPGQGDLWGSLSGNTIYF
>many|TRBD1|TRBV7-6|TRBJ1-1
TGTGCCAGCAGCTTATGGTCAGGGGGCGGCACTGAAGCTTTCTTT
CASSLWSGGGTEAFF
>medium-sized|-|TRBV30|TRBJ1-1
TGTGCCTGGAACAGGGAGGGCACTGAAGCTTTCTTT
CAWNREGTEAFF
>many|-|TRBV6-1|TRBJ2-7
TGTGCCAGCAGCTCCGGCTCGAGGACTCCATCCACCGGGGAGCAGTACTTC
CASSSGSRTPSTGEQYF
>many|TRBD2|TRBV10-3|TRBJ2-7
TGTGCCATCAGTGCGTCGCGGGAGACCTACGAGCAGTACTTC
CAISASRETYEQYF
>many|TRBD2|TRBV6-1|TRBJ2-5
TGTGCCAGCAGTGAAGGCCAGCGGGAGGCTGAGACCCAGTACTTC
CASSEGQREAETQYF
>-|TRBD2|TRBV5-1|TRBJ2-7
TGCCCCACCAGCTTGTGGGGCGGCGGGAGACTCGACGAGCAGTACTTC
CPTSLWGGGRLDEQYF
>many|-|TRBV11-2|TRBJ2-7
TGTGCCAGCAGCAACACAGGGATTGAGCAGTACTTC
CASSNTGIEQYF
>-|-|TRBV6-1|TRBJ2-7
TGTGCCGGCAGTGACTCAATGGGGAGCTCCTACGAGCAGCACTTC
CAGSDSMGSSYEQHF
>many|TRBD2|TRBV20-1|TRBJ2-7
TGCAGTGCTAGAGATGGAACTAGCGGGAGCTCCTACGAGCAGTACTTC
CSARDGTSGSSYEQYF
>many|-|TRBV12-3/TRBV12-4|TRBJ2-5
TGTGCCAGCAGGAGGACAATCCAAGAGACCCAGTACTTC
CASRRTIQETQYF
>-|TRBD1|TRBV4-3|TRBJ2-7
TGCGCCAGCAGCCAAGGGTGGCAGGGGGACGATCAGTACTTC
CASSQGWQGDDQYF